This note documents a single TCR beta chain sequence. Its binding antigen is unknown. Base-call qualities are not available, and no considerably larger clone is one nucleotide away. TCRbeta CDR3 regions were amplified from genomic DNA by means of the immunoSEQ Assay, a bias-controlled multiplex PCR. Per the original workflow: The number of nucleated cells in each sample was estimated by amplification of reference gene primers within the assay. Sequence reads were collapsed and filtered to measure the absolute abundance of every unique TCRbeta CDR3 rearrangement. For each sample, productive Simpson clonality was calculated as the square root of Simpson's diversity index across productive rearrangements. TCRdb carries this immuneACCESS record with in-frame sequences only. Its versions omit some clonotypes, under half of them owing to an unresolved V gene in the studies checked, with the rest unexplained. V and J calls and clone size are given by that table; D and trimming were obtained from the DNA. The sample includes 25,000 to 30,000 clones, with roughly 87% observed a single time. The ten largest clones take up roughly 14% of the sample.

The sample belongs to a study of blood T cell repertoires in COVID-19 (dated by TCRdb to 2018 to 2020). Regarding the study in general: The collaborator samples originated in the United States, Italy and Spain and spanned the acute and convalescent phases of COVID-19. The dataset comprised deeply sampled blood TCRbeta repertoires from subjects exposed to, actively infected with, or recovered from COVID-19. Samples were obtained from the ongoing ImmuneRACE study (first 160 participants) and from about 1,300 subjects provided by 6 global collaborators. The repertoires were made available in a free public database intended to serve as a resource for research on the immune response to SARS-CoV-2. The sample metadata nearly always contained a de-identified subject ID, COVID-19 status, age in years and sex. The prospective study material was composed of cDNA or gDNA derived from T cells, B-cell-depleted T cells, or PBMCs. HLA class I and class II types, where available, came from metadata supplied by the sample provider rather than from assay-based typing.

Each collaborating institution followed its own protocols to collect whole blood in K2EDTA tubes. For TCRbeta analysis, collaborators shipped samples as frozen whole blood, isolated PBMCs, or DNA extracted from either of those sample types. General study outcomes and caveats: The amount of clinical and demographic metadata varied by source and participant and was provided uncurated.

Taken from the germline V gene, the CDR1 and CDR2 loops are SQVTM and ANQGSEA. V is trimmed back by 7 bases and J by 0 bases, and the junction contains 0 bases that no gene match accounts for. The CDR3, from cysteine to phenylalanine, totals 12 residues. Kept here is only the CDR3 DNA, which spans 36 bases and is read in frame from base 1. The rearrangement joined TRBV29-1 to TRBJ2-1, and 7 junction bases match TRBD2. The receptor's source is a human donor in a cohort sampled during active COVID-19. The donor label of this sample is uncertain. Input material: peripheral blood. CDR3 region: CSGEGSYNEQFF. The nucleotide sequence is TGCAGCGGGGAGGGCTCCTACAATGAGCAGTTCTTC.